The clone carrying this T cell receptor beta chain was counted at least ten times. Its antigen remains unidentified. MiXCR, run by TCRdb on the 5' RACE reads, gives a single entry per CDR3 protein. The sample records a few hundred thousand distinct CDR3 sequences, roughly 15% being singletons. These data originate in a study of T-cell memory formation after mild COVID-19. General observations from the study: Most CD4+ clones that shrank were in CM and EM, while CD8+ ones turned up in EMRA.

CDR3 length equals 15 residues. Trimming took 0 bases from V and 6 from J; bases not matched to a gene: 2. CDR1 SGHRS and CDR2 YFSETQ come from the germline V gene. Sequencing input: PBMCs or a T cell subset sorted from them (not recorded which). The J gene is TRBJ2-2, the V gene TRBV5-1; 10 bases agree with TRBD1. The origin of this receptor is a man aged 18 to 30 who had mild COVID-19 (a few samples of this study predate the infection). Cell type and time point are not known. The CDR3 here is CASSLEGTGAGELFF. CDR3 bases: TGCGCCAGCAGCTTGGAGGGGACAGGGGCCGGGGAGCTGTTTTTT.